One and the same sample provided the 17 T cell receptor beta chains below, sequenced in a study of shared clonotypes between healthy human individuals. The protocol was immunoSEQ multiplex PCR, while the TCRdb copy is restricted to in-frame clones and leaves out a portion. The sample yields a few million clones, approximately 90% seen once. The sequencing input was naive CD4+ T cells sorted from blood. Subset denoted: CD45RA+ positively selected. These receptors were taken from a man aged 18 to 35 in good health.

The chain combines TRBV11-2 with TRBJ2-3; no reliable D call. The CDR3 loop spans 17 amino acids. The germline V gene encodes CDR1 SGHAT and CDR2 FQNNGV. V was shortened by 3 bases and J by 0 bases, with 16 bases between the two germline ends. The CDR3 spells CASSFGRLPSSTDTQYF. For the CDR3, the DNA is TGTGCCAGCAGCTTCGGGCGACTCCCATCTAGCACAGATACGCAGTATTTT.

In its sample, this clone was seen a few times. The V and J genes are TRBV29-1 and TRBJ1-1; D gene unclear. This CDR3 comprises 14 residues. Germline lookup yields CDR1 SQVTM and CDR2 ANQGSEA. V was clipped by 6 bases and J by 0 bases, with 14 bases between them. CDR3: CSVTNTVLNTEAFF. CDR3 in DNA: TGCAGCGTCACCAACACCGTCCTGAACACTGAAGCTTTCTTT.

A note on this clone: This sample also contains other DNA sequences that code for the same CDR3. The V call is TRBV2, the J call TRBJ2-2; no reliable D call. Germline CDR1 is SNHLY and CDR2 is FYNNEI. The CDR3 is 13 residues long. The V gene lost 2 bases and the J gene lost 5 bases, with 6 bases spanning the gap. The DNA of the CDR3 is TGTGCCAGCAGTGAATTGGGTACCGGGGAGCTGTTTTTT. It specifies CASSELGTGELFF.

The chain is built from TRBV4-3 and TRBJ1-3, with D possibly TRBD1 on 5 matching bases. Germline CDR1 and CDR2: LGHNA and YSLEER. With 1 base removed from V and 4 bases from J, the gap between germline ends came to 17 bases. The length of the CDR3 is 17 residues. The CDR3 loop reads CASSQGPRGSLGNTIYF. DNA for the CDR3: TGCGCCAGCAGCCAAGGCCCACGGGGGAGCTTGGGAAACACCATATATTTT.

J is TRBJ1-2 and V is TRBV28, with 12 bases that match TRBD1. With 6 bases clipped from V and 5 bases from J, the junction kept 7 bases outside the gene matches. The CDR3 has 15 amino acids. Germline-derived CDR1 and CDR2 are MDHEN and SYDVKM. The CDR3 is CASRPGTGGDYGYTF. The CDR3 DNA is TGTGCCAGCAGACCCGGGACAGGGGGCGATTATGGCTACACCTTC.

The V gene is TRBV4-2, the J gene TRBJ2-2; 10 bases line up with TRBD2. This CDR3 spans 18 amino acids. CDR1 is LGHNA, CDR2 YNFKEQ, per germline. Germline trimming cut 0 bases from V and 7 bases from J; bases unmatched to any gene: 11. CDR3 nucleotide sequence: TGTGCCAGCAGCCAAGATATCCCAGCGGGGGGGCTGATCGGGGAGCTGTTTTTT. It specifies CASSQDIPAGGLIGELFF.

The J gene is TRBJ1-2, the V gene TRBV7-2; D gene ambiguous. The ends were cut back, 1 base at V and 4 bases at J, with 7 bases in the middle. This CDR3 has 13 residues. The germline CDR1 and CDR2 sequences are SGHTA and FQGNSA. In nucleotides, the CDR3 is TGTGCCAGCAGCTTAGGGGTTATCTATGGCTACACCTTC. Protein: CASSLGVIYGYTF.

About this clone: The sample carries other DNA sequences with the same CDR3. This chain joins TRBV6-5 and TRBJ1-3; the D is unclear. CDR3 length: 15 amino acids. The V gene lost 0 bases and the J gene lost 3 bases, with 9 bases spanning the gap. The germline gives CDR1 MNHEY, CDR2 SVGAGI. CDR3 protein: CASSYSPRSGNTIYF. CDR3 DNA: TGTGCCAGCAGTTACTCGCCCAGGAGTGGAAACACCATATATTTT.

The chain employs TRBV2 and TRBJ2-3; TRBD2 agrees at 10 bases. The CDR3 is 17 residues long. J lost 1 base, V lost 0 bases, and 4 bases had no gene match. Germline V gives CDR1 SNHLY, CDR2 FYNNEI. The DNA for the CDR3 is TGTGCCAGCAGTGAAGCCTCCGGGACTAGCGGCACAGATACGCAGTATTTT. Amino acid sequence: CASSEASGTSGTDTQYF. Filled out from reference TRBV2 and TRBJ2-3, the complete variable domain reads EPEVTQTPSHQVTQMGQEVILRCVPISNHLYFYWYRQILGQKVEFLVSFYNNEISEKSEIFDDQFSVERPDGSNFTLKIRSTKLEDSAMYFCASSEASGTSGTDTQYFGPGTRLTVL.

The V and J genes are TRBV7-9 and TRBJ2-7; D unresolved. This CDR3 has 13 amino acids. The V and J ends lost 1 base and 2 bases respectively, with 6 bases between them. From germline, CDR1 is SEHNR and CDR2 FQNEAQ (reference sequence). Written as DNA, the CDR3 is TGTGCCAGCAGCTTAGTCCTTACCTACGAGCAGTACTTC. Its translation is CASSLVLTYEQYF.

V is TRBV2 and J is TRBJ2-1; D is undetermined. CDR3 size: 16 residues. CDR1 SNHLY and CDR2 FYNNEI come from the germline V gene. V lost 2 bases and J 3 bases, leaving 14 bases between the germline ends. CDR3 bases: TGTGCCAGCAGTGAATTAGCCCATCTAGGCTACAATGAGCAGTTCTTC. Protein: CASSELAHLGYNEQFF.

The CDR3 sequence: CASSSTSGRARNEQFF. CDR3 DNA: TGTGCCAGCAGTTCTACCAGCGGGAGGGCAAGGAATGAGCAGTTCTTC. The gene calls are TRBV7-2 and TRBJ2-1; 10 bases are shared with TRBD2. The trim removed 6 bases at V and 7 bases at J, leaving 12 bases unmatched. Germline V gives CDR1 SGHTA, CDR2 FQGNSA. This CDR3 region has 16 residues.

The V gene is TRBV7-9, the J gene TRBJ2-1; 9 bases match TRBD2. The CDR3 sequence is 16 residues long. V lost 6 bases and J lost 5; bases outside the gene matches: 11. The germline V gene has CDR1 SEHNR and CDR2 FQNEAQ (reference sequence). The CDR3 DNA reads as TGTGCCAGCAGGAGATTAATGGCGGGAGGGAACAATGAGCAGTTCTTC. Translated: CASRRLMAGGNNEQFF.

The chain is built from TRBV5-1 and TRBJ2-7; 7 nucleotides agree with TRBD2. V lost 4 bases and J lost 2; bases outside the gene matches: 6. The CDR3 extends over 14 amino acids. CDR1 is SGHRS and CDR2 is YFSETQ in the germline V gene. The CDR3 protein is CASSAGDSAYEQYF. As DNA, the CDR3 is TGCGCCAGCAGCGCGGGGGACTCCGCCTACGAGCAGTACTTC.

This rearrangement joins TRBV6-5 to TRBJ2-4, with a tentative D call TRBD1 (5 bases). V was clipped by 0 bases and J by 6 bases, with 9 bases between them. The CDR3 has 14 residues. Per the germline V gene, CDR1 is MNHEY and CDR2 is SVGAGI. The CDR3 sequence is CASSYSSGRNIQYF. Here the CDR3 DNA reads TGTGCCAGCAGTTACTCGTCAGGGCGAAACATTCAGTACTTC.

The CDR3 reads CSVASSPANYGYTF. Here the CDR3 DNA reads TGCAGCGTTGCCTCTAGTCCAGCAAACTATGGCTACACCTTC. The chain couples TRBV29-1 to TRBJ1-2; D gene uncertain. This CDR3 contains 14 residues. Germline V gene sequence: CDR1 SQVTM, CDR2 ANQGSEA. Deletions cut 4 bases from V and 2 bases from J, with 14 bases between.

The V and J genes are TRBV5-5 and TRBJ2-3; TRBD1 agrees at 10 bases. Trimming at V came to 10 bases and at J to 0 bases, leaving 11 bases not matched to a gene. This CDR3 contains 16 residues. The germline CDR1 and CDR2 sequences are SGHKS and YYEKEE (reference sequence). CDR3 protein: CAWDRGLTSSTDTQYF. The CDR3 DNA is TGTGCCTGGGACAGGGGATTAACTTCTAGCACAGATACGCAGTATTTT.